This T cell receptor (beta chain) was identified in a study of human T cells and chemical hapten exposure. Study findings and constraints: With alopecia, donors may have immune responses unlike healthy people's.

Time point given: patch test 1, 2 weeks after DPC sensitization. Indicated treatment: therapeutic diphenylcyclopropenone sensitization with weekly scalp DPC. On this clonotype: What it binds is not known.

Single cDNA molecules in the library carried unique molecular identifiers attached during preparation. Per the study methods: Counts of TCRs in each sample centred on a median of approximately 96,000 and extended from around 24,000 to 710,000. TCRdb ran MiXCR on the RACE reads and lists one entry per CDR3 protein. These V and J calls derive from TCRdb rather than the authors' analysis. Of 370,000 or so distinct CDR3 sequences listed, 4.8% were seen once; the top ten hold 2% to 2.5%. The TCR comes from a woman aged 45 to 65 with alopecia areata. Some clones in this sample may be carry-over from other donors' samples. The source material was whole blood, sampled in connection with sensitization to the hapten diphenylcyclopropenone (DPC).

The CDR3: CASSSPLRDSVYEQYF. CDR3 bases: TGTGCCAGCAGCTCCCCACTCCGGGACAGTGTCTACGAGCAGTACTTC. The chain is built from TRBV28 and TRBJ2-7; 7 bases fit TRBD1. Germline V lookup: CDR1 MDHEN, CDR2 SYDVKM. Trimming at V came to 6 bases and at J to 3 bases, leaving 14 bases not matched to a gene. This CDR3 has 16 residues.